This TCR beta chain was retrieved from a study of graft-versus-host responses after intestinal transplantation. Clones were read by immunoSEQ multiplex PCR, and TCRdb kept only the in-frame ones, dropping some. The data contain about 120,000 clones, about 92% of them seen just once; the ten biggest clones take up 0.2% to 0.25%. A remark on this clone: Its antigen is undetermined.

CDR1 and CDR2 (germline): SNHLY, FYNNEI. The CDR3 sequence is 11 residues long. V lost 6 bases, J lost 4 bases, and 4 bases lay in between. This sequence joins TRBV2 and TRBJ1-3; D is ambiguous. Source: unstimulated CD4+ T cells sorted from spleen or lymph node cells, taken before transplant. The TCR sequence derives from a human donor who was the organ donor for an intestinal transplant. Written as DNA, the CDR3 is TGTGCCAGCAGGCGGGGAAACACCATATATTTT. It is translated as CASRRGNTIYF.